One sample yielded the 21 T cell receptor beta chains listed below, sequenced in a study of regulatory T cells in long-lasting Graves disease. The time point: newly diagnosed GD, antithyroid drugs for less than 3 months. Isolated PBMC RNA provided the starting material for the TCR library. The TCR beta library used iRepertoire HTBI primers with Arm-PCR amplification of CDR3. TCRdb analysed the multiplex PCR reads with MiXCR anew, one entry per CDR3 protein. This table has 200,000 to 250,000 distinct CDR3 sequences, around a fifth appearing once. These same records also appear under a second study, on T cells in Graves' hyperthyroidism and ophthalmopathy.

The sample in question was peripheral blood mononuclear cells (PBMCs), obtained at new diagnosis, from a patient treated with antithyroid drugs. The receptors originated from a woman aged 25 to 45 with Graves disease.

Many counts were recorded for this clonotype. The chain links TRBV7-9 to TRBJ2-7; D gene unclear. Germline V gene lookup returns CDR1 SEHNR and CDR2 FQNEAQ (reference sequence). The CDR3 covers 13 residues. V dropped 4 bases and J dropped 5 bases, with 12 bases sitting between them. The CDR3 sequence is CASSSTGLHEQYF. In DNA form, the CDR3 reads TGTGCCAGCAGCTCAACCGGTTTACACGAGCAGTACTTC.

This chain joins TRBV15 and TRBJ2-1; a weak D match, TRBD2 (6 bases). Deletions cut 4 bases from V and 4 bases from J, with 8 bases between. CDR3 length: 13 amino acids. Germline lookup yields CDR1 LNHNV and CDR2 YYDKDF (reference sequence). CDR3 amino acids: CATSTGRYNEQFF. The DNA for the CDR3 is TGTGCCACCAGCACAGGGAGGTACAATGAGCAGTTCTTC.

This clonotype was observed many times. The chain links TRBV9 to TRBJ1-1; tentative D call: TRBD1 (6 bases). Germline loops: CDR1 SGDLS, CDR2 YYNGEE. The CDR3 covers 14 residues. The V end lost 3 bases, the J end lost 5 bases, and 14 bases lay between the germline ends. The CDR3 nucleotides read TGTGCCAGCAGCGAAGGCGGTAGGGGGACTGAAGCTTTCTTT. Its protein product is CASSEGGRGTEAFF.

This clonotype was seen ten or more times. The chain is built from TRBV11-2 and TRBJ2-3; TRBD1 matches at 9 bases. V dropped 5 bases and J dropped 6; count of bases not matched to a gene: 9. CDR3 size: 15 residues. The germline CDR1 and CDR2 sequences are SGHAT and FQNNGV. This CDR3 reads CASSLRGTGWDTQYF. In DNA, the CDR3 is TGTGCCAGCAGCCTTCGTGGGACAGGGTGGGATACGCAGTATTTT. The variable domain in full, completed from reference TRBV11-2 and TRBJ2-3, reads EAGVAQSPRYKIIEKRQSVAFWCNPISGHATLYWYQQILGQGPKLLIQFQNNGVVDDSQLPKDRFSAERLKGVDSTLKIQPAKLEDSAVYLCASSLRGTGWDTQYFGPGTRLTVL.

There are many counts of this clonotype. The J gene is TRBJ2-5, the V gene TRBV5-1; maybe TRBD2 (6 bases). The V end lost 4 bases, the J end lost 5 bases, and 18 bases lay between the germline ends. The CDR3 spans 15 residues. CDR1 is SGHRS and CDR2 is YFSETQ in the germline V gene. Here the CDR3 reads CASSQEGLTRETQYF. In DNA form, the CDR3 reads TGCGCCAGCAGCCAGGAGGGACTGACACGGGAGACCCAGTACTTC. The full variable domain, completed using reference TRBV5-1 and TRBJ2-5, is KAGVTQTPRYLIKTRGQQVTLSCSPISGHRSVSWYQQTPGQGLQFLFEYFSETQRNKGNFPGRFSGRQFSNSRSEMNVSTLELGDSALYLCASSQEGLTRETQYFGPGTRLLVL.

This clonotype was recorded at least ten times. The chain employs TRBV5-1 and TRBJ1-4, with 8 bases lining up with TRBD1. The CDR3 loop spans 15 amino acids. Germline CDR1 SGHRS, CDR2 YFSETQ. Germline trimming cut 5 bases from V and 1 base from J; bases unmatched to any gene: 4. As DNA, the CDR3 is TGCGCCAGCAGACCCGGGACAGGAACTAATGAAAAACTGTTTTTT. Protein: CASRPGTGTNEKLFF.

This clonotype has more than one count but fewer than ten. The rearrangement joins TRBV5-4 to TRBJ1-6; D not resolved. The CDR3 contains 19 residues. Looked up from germline, CDR1 is SGHNT and CDR2 is YYREEE (reference sequence). V lost 0 bases and J 0 bases, leaving 16 bases between the germline ends. CDR3 coding DNA: TGTGCCAGCAGCTTGGAGGGCGGATCCTTAAGCTCCTATAATTCACCCCTCCACTTT. As protein: CASSLEGGSLSSYNSPLHF.

This sequence joins TRBV5-1 and TRBJ2-7, with 8 bases matching TRBD1. The CDR3 runs to 13 residues. Germline V gene data show CDR1 as SGHRS and CDR2 as YFSETQ. Unmatched junction bases numbered 5, after V lost 7 bases and J lost 2 bases. CDR3 sequence reads: CASSGQAAYEQYF. In nucleotides, the CDR3 is TGCGCCAGCTCGGGACAGGCGGCCTACGAGCAGTACTTC.

In its sample, this clonotype was seen once. CDR3 DNA: TGTGCCAGCAGTTTGCGACAGGCCTATGGCTACACCTTC. Translated: CASSLRQAYGYTF. The rearrangement joins TRBV27 to TRBJ1-2; tentative D call: TRBD1 (6 bases). CDR3 size: 13 residues. The germline V gene has CDR1 MNHEY and CDR2 SMNVEV (reference sequence). Trimming removed 3 bases from V and 4 bases from J, with 9 bases in between.

This clonotype showed up many times. One end of the junction fails to match germline, which may point to a read error. This chain connects TRBV4-1 to TRBJ1-2, with D unclear. CDR1 MGHRA and CDR2 YSYEKL come from the germline V gene. This CDR3 contains 15 residues. This CDR3 is CASSQDWAANYGYTF. For the CDR3, the DNA is TGTGCCAGCAGCCAAGATTGGGCCGCTAACTATGGCTACACCTTC.

The rearrangement links TRBV30 to TRBJ2-7; D may be TRBD1 or TRBD2 (5 bases each). CDR1 and CDR2 from the germline V gene are GTSNPN and SVGIG (reference sequence). The V and J ends lost 2 bases and 1 base respectively, with 15 bases between them. CDR3 length equals 15 residues. CDR3: CAWSPVGRASYEQYF. CDR3 bases: TGTGCCTGGAGTCCCGTGGGGCGGGCTTCCTACGAGCAGTACTTC. Full variable domain (missing parts from reference TRBV30 and TRBJ2-7): SQTIHQWPATLVQPVGSPLSLECTVEGTSNPNLYWYRQAAGRGLQLLFYSVGIGQISSEVPQNLSASRPQDRQFILSSKKLLLSDSGFYLCAWSPVGRASYEQYFGPGTRLTVT.

The chain links TRBV19 to TRBJ1-2; TRBD1 agrees at 7 bases. The V gene end was trimmed by 9 bases and the J gene end by 4 bases; junction bases not matched to a gene: 8. Germline V gives CDR1 LNHDA, CDR2 SQIVND (reference sequence). The CDR3 spans 13 residues. The CDR3 spells CASLGQAFYGYTF. Here the CDR3 DNA reads TGTGCCAGCTTAGGACAGGCGTTCTATGGCTACACCTTC.

This clonotype has at least ten counts. The J gene is TRBJ1-1, the V gene TRBV6-1; possibly TRBD1 for D (6 bases). The V end was cut by 4 bases, the J end by 3 bases, with 9 bases between. CDR1 is MNHNS and CDR2 is SASEGT in the germline V gene. The CDR3 loop spans 13 amino acids. CDR3 coding DNA: TGTGCCAGCAGTGCGGGACAACACACTGAAGCTTTCTTT. Translating gives CASSAGQHTEAFF.

This clonotype was seen ten or more times. The chain joins TRBV7-6 to TRBJ2-1, with 10 bases lining up with TRBD2. CDR3 length: 17 residues. The V segment lost 2 bases and the J segment 6 bases; nucleotides outside the gene matches: 10. Germline V CDR1 and CDR2: SGHVS, FNYEAQ. CDR3 in DNA: TGTGCCAGCAGCTTATTAGCGGGGGGACCCCCGGGCAATGAGCAGTTCTTC. It encodes CASSLLAGGPPGNEQFF.

In its sample, this clonotype was seen many times. The V call is TRBV7-9, the J call TRBJ2-5; no clear D. With 5 bases removed from V and 1 base from J, the gap between germline ends came to 14 bases. This CDR3 comprises 15 residues. Germline CDR1 is SEHNR and CDR2 is FQNEAQ (reference sequence). The CDR3 bases are TGTGCCAGCAGCCGTGAGCTACCCTTCCAAGAGACCCAGTACTTC. Translating gives CASSRELPFQETQYF.

The chain links TRBV27 to TRBJ1-1; a weak D match, TRBD1 (5 bases). Germline values: CDR1 MNHEY, CDR2 SMNVEV (reference sequence). The CDR3 extends over 15 amino acids. Trimming took 8 bases from V and 5 from J, leaving 21 bases between them. The CDR3 reads CASARSRETQTEAFF. CDR3 nucleotides: TGTGCCAGCGCTCGGTCCAGGGAGACACAAACTGAAGCTTTCTTT.

This sequence joins TRBV5-1 and TRBJ2-7, with TRBD2 matching 7 bases. Trimming cost V 4 bases and J 2 bases; bases outside gene matches: 12. This CDR3 region has 16 residues. From germline, CDR1 is SGHRS and CDR2 YFSETQ. The CDR3 nucleotides are TGCGCCAGCAGCAACGGATTACTAGCGAATCCCTACGAGCAGTACTTC. Residues: CASSNGLLANPYEQYF.

In this sample, this clonotype turned up many times. The chain uses TRBV19 and TRBJ1-1, with D maybe TRBD1 (5 bases). The germline gives CDR1 LNHDA, CDR2 SQIVND (reference sequence). Trimming took off 5 bases at V and 5 bases at J, with 12 bases between the two ends. This CDR3 region has 13 residues. The CDR3 coding sequence is TGTGCCAGTAGTCCCTGGGGGGGTACTGAAGCTTTCTTT. It encodes CASSPWGGTEAFF.

This clonotype appeared many times. The chain combines TRBV28 with TRBJ2-5; D gene uncertain. The V gene lost 6 bases and the J gene lost 3 bases, with 5 bases spanning the gap. Germline V CDR1 and CDR2: MDHEN, SYDVKM. The CDR3 has 11 residues. The CDR3 DNA sequence: TGTGCCAGCAGAACCGAAGAGACCCAGTACTTC. It yields the protein CASRTEETQYF. Based on the CDR3 plus reference TRBV28 and TRBJ2-5, the full variable domain is DVKVTQSSRYLVKRTGEKVFLECVQDMDHENMFWYRQDPGLGLRLIYFSYDVKMKEKGDIPEGYSVSREKKERFSLILESASTNQTSMYLCASRTEETQYFGPGTRLLVL.

The sample holds many counts of this clonotype. The rearrangement joins TRBV28 to TRBJ1-5; 9 bases match TRBD1. With V trimmed by 4 bases and J by 11 bases, 12 bases remained unmatched. The CDR3 loop spans 15 amino acids. Per the germline V gene, CDR1 is MDHEN and CDR2 is SYDVKM. The CDR3 DNA sequence: TGTGCCAGCAGTTCGTCCGGGACAGGGCACACATCCCAGCATTTT. Its protein product is CASSSSGTGHTSQHF.

This clonotype came up many times. The chain combines TRBV27 with TRBJ1-4; the match to TRBD1 covers 9 bases. The CDR3 runs to 15 residues. The J segment lost 5 bases and the V segment lost 9 bases, leaving 10 bases of the junction unmatched. Germline V gene data show CDR1 as MNHEY and CDR2 as SMNVEV (reference sequence). For the CDR3, the DNA is TGTGCCAGAATCTCTCCGGGACAGGGAAATGAAAAACTGTTTTTT. This codes for CARISPGQGNEKLFF.